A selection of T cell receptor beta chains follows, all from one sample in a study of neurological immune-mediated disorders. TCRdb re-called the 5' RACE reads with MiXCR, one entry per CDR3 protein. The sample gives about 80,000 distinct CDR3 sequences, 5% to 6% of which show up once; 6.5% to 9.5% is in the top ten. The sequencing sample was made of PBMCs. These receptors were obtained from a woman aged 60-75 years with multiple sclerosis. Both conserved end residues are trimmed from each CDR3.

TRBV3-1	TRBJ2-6	ASRVHANSGANVLT
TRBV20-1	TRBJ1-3	SAETGTGEDTIY
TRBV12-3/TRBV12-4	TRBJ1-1	ASSPGTHRGDTEAF
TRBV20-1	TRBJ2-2	SARETGRAGELF
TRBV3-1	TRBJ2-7	ASSQGPTNSYEQY
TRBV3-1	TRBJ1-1	ASSQGSRVNTEAF
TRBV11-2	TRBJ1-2	ASSLDRGLSYT
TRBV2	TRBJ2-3	ASSFGQGADTQY
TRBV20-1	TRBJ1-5	SARDSGFNQPQH
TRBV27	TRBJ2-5	ASSWGRSETQY
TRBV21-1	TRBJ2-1	ASSSVGLARREQF
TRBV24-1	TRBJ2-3	ATSDAGADTQY
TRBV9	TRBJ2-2	ASSAQGSTSTGELF
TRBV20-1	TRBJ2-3	SARSSGGGGFTQY
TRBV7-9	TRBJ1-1	ASSLEASEAF
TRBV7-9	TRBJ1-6	ASSGEVSYNSPLH
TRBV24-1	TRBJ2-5	ATSDLRTSGVETQY
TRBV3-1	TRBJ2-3	ASSRGLPDTQY
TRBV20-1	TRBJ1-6	SARAGDLGSPLH
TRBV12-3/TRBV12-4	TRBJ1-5	ASSFWGRDQPQH
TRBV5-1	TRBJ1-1	ASSSAGAGDTEAF
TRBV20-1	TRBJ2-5	SARDRGLQGKYQETQY
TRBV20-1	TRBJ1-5	SAREDRGNQPQH
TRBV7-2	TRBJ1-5	ASSLLDSNQPQH
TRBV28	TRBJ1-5	ASTPVWGSNQPQH
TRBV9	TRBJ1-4	ASSVNPSGTYGKLF
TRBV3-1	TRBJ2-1	ASSQVRAHLYEQF
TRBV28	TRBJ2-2	ASRPTGGAVVGELF
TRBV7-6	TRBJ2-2	ASSPVGPNTGELF
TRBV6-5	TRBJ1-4	ASRRETSELF
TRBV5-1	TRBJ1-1	ASSLEATMNTEAF
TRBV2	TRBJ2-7	ASSRTEAYEQY
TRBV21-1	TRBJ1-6	ASSSGLDSPLH
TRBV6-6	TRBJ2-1	ASSYVRGVNHNEQF
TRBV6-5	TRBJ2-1	ASRPWGEQGQF
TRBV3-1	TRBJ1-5	ASSLGQSNQPQH
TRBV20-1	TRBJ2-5	SARSFGTPQETQY